This passage covers 18 T cell receptor beta chains from one sample sequenced in a study of spatial heterogeneity in lung cancer. Time point given: sample taken at primary tumor resection. In each case, whole RNA from tumor, nontumor lung or frozen PBMC was sequenced unsorted. MiXCR, run by TCRdb on the 5' RACE reads, gives a single entry per CDR3 protein. The data hold 11,000 or so distinct CDR3 sequences, with 3.5% to 4% observed a single time. The starting material was normal lung tissue next to the tumor, obtained at surgery. Receptor source: a male donor with early-stage non-small cell lung cancer.

This clonotype was seen many times. Since the library was made to target alpha chains, this beta chain is a stray read and its abundance is not meaningful. This chain connects TRBV6-5 to TRBJ2-7; the D gene is possibly TRBD2 (7 bases). Germline CDR1 reads MNHEY; CDR2 reads SVGAGI. Trimming removed 5 bases from V and 0 bases from J, with 14 bases in between. This CDR3 contains 15 residues. The CDR3 DNA sequence: TGTGCCAGCAGTCCTGGGGGCGGGAGCTCCTACGAGCAGTACTTC. Translating gives CASSPGGGSSYEQYF.

This clonotype was counted a few times. This beta chain is off target for a library built for alpha chains, so its abundance means little. This rearrangement joins TRBV7-2 to TRBJ2-7; D is possibly TRBD1 or TRBD2 (5 bases each). The germline V gene encodes CDR1 SGHTA and CDR2 FQGNSA. The CDR3 totals 18 residues. V was shortened by 1 base and J by 0 bases, with 19 bases between the two germline ends. This CDR3 reads CASSLGDRRKPSSYEQYF. The CDR3 nucleotides are TGTGCCAGCAGCTTAGGGGACCGGCGCAAACCGAGCTCCTACGAGCAGTACTTC.

This clonotype counts as medium-sized. This beta chain appears as a stray read in a library generated for alpha chains; its size is not informative. The chain is built from TRBV10-3 and TRBJ1-5; D call uncertain. The length of the CDR3 is 14 residues. Germline CDR1 and CDR2: ENHRY and SYGVKD. The V end lost 3 bases, the J end lost 3 bases, and 9 bases lay between the germline ends. DNA for the CDR3: TGTGCCATCAGTGAAGGGCAGGACAATCAGCCCCAGCATTTT. Its translation: CAISEGQDNQPQHF.

This clonotype was detected ten times or more. In a library made to pick up alpha chains, this beta chain is a stray read with a size that means little. The chain uses TRBV12-3 or TRBV12-4 and TRBJ1-4; D is unresolved. V dropped 6 bases and J dropped 4 bases, with 12 bases sitting between them. CDR3 length: 14 residues. The CDR3 bases are TGTGCCAGCAGCCAGAGGGTTCGTAATGAAAAACTGTTTTTT. Protein product: CASSQRVRNEKLFF.

By sample share, this clonotype is medium-sized. This beta chain was picked up by a library intended for alpha chains and is off target, so its count carries little meaning. The rearrangement joins TRBV18 to TRBJ1-3, with D hard to call. The V gene's germline CDR1 is KGHSH and CDR2 LQKENI. Trimming stripped 2 bases from V and 0 bases from J, with 11 bases between. This CDR3 is 16 amino acids long. The CDR3 region has the DNA TGTGCCAGCTCACCAGACGCGGTCAGCTCTGGAAACACCATATATTTT. As protein: CASSPDAVSSGNTIYF.

This clonotype is termed medium-sized. This beta chain slipped into a library made for alpha chains as a stray read, so its size is not meaningful. The J gene is TRBJ1-1, the V gene TRBV29-1; 8 positions match TRBD1. J gave up 3 bases and V 5 bases, and 2 bases lay outside the gene matches. The CDR3 has 12 residues. The germline V gene has CDR1 SQVTM and CDR2 ANQGSEA. The CDR3 DNA follows: TGCAGCGTTAGGGGACAGGACACTGAAGCTTTCTTT. Its translation: CSVRGQDTEAFF.

This clonotype was counted many times. Being off target in a library aimed at alpha chains, this beta chain has a size of little meaning. The rearrangement links TRBV28 to TRBJ1-5; perhaps TRBD1 as D (5 bases). V lost 6 bases and J 5 bases, leaving 14 bases between the germline ends. The CDR3 is 14 residues long. CDR1 is MDHEN and CDR2 is SYDVKM in the germline V gene. The CDR3 is CASRYRDPHQPQHF. The CDR3, as DNA: TGTGCCAGCAGATACCGGGACCCGCATCAGCCCCAGCATTTT.

This clonotype was counted many times. The library was prepared for alpha chains; this beta chain is a stray read, so its frequency means little. V gene TRBV5-6 combines with J gene TRBJ2-1; TRBD2 aligns across 13 bases. V lost 2 bases to trimming and J lost 6 bases; unmatched junction nucleotides: 5. This CDR3 contains 16 residues. Germline V gene data show CDR1 as SGHDT and CDR2 as YYEEEE. The CDR3 sequence: CASSFGLAGASNEQFF. As DNA, the CDR3 is TGTGCCAGCAGCTTCGGACTAGCGGGAGCTTCCAATGAGCAGTTCTTC.

This clonotype has at least ten counts. Found in a library prepared for alpha chains, this beta chain is an off-target read, and its abundance has little meaning. The chain is built from TRBV3-1 and TRBJ2-2; 7 nucleotides align to TRBD1. Germline assignment: CDR1 LGHDT and CDR2 YNNKEL (reference sequence). The CDR3 totals 14 residues. With V trimmed by 2 bases and J by 6 bases, 3 bases remained unmatched. As DNA, the CDR3 is TGTGCCAGCAGCCAACCAGACAGGGCCGGGGAGCTGTTTTTT. Amino acids: CASSQPDRAGELFF. Using reference TRBV3-1 and TRBJ2-2 for the parts outside the CDR3, the full variable domain is DTAVSQTPKYLVTQMGNDKSIKCEQNLGHDTMYWYKQDSKKFLKIMFSYNNKELIINETVPNRFSPKSPDKAHLNLHINSLELGDSAVYFCASSQPDRAGELFFGEGSRLTVL.

In its sample, this clonotype was seen many times. This beta chain turned up in a library designed for alpha chains; as an off-target read, its abundance says little. This chain connects TRBV7-2 to TRBJ1-5; D is unclear. V lost 2 bases and J lost 1, with 6 bases in between. The CDR3 covers 14 residues. In germline, CDR1 is SGHTA, CDR2 FQGNSA. CDR3 bases: TGTGCCAGCAGCTTAAGTCCCAGCAATCAGCCCCAGCATTTT. It translates to CASSLSPSNQPQHF. The full variable domain, its missing parts supplied by reference TRBV7-2 and TRBJ1-5, is GAGVSQSPSNKVTEKGKDVELRCDPISGHTALYWYRQSLGQGLEFLIYFQGNSAPDKSGLPSDRFSAERTGGSVSTLTIQRTQQEDSAVYLCASSLSPSNQPQHFGDGTRLSIL.

This clonotype is classed as medium-sized. This beta chain represents an off-target read in a library built for alpha chains; its size is of limited meaning. This chain uses TRBV20-1 with TRBJ1-1; D call uncertain. Looked up from germline, CDR1 is DFQATT and CDR2 is SNEGSKA (reference sequence). This CDR3 contains 13 residues. Trimming cost V 7 bases and J 3 bases, with 15 bases left between them. In DNA, the CDR3 is TGCAGTGGTGTATGGACTAGGGACACTGAAGCTTTCTTT. Translating gives CSGVWTRDTEAFF.

Worth noting for this clonotype: This beta chain was picked up by a library intended for alpha chains and is off target, so its count carries little meaning. The J gene is TRBJ1-1, the V gene TRBV18; D is uncertain. CDR1 KGHSH and CDR2 LQKENI come from the germline V gene. CDR3 length: 14 residues. V gave up 2 bases and J gave up 1 base, with 8 bases separating them. CDR3 sequence (DNA): TGTGCCAGCTCACCAATTACACGGAACACTGAAGCTTTCTTT. The encoded protein is CASSPITRNTEAFF.

This clonotype is termed medium-sized. This beta chain turned up in a library designed for alpha chains; as an off-target read, its abundance says little. The chain links TRBV20-1 to TRBJ1-5; TRBD1 matches 7 bases. V shed 0 bases and J 6 bases; nucleotides not matched to a gene: 11. Germline CDR1 and CDR2: DFQATT and SNEGSKA (reference sequence). CDR3 length: 16 amino acids. CDR3 DNA: TGCAGTGCTAGAGATTTACAGGGGACAGCGAGTCAGCCCCAGCATTTT. As protein: CSARDLQGTASQPQHF.

This clonotype has just one count. A library made for alpha chains picked up this beta chain off target, so its size means little. J is TRBJ2-7 and V is TRBV5-1; 14 nucleotides match TRBD2. Trimming at V came to 7 bases and at J to 2 bases, leaving 5 bases not matched to a gene. Germline CDR1 reads SGHRS; CDR2 reads YFSETQ. The length of the CDR3 is 15 residues. The CDR3 protein is CASRGLAGVTYEQYF. In DNA, the CDR3 is TGCGCCAGCCGGGGACTAGCGGGGGTGACCTACGAGCAGTACTTC.

By sample fraction, this clonotype is medium-sized. As an off-target read in a library built for alpha chains, this beta chain has a frequency of little significance. J is TRBJ1-6 and V is TRBV29-1, with D perhaps TRBD1 (5 bases). Germline assignment: CDR1 SQVTM and CDR2 ANQGSEA. The CDR3 covers 13 residues. Between the trimmed V and J ends, which lost 4 bases and 7 bases, there was a span of 11 bases. CDR3 nucleotides: TGCAGCGTTGCTGAGACAGCGAATTCACCCCTCCACTTT. Amino acid sequence: CSVAETANSPLHF.

This clonotype was seen ten or more times. Since it is a stray read in a library aimed at alpha chains, this beta chain has a size that is not meaningful. The chain links TRBV7-2 to TRBJ1-5; tentatively, D is TRBD1 (5 bases). This CDR3 has 14 residues. Germline CDR1 is SGHTA and CDR2 is FQGNSA. Deletions cut 1 base from V and 5 bases from J, with 9 bases between. CDR3 protein: CASSLGRADQPQHF. The CDR3 DNA follows: TGTGCCAGCAGCTTAGGCAGGGCTGATCAGCCCCAGCATTTT.

This clonotype was detected only a few times. This beta chain came through as a stray read in a library set up for alpha chains, and its size says little. CDR3 sequence reads: CASRHAGGSQETQYF. CDR3 DNA sequence: TGCGCCAGCAGGCATGCTGGGGGTTCACAGGAGACCCAGTACTTC. This rearrangement joins TRBV5-1 to TRBJ2-5, with D perhaps being TRBD1 or TRBD2 (5 bases each). Trimming pared 5 bases from V and 5 bases from J, leaving 19 bases between. The CDR3 covers 15 residues. CDR1 and CDR2 (germline): SGHRS, YFSETQ.

This clonotype occurred many times. This beta chain is a stray read from a library made for alpha chains; its abundance is not meaningful. In nucleotides, the CDR3 is TGTGCCAGCAGCTCATCTAGCGGGATAATCTACAATGAGCAGTTCTTC. This gives the protein CASSSSSGIIYNEQFF. The chain is built from TRBV7-8 and TRBJ2-1, with 9 bases that match TRBD2. After removal of 4 bases from V and 3 bases from J, the junction contained 7 bases not matched to a gene. The CDR3 has 16 amino acids. Germline lookup yields CDR1 SGHVS and CDR2 FQNEAQ.